This TCR beta chain was captured by sequencing in a study of cytomegalovirus exposure and HLA in healthy donors (dated by TCRdb to about 2017). Regarding the research as a whole: According to an earlier analysis of around 600 of the donors, about 190 million T cells yielded 90 million to 130 million unique TCR beta sequences and approximately 300 Gb of sequence data. An early release covering about 600 HLA-typed donors comprised about 300 gigabases of sequencing data and 85 million or so unique TCR sequences. Among the approximately 400 genotyped donors, around 81% belonged to the genetic ancestry cluster associated with self-reported Caucasian donors. The study was designed to test whether signatures of past pathogen exposure could be identified by cataloging public T cell receptors. Using immunosequencing, the study profiled T cell repertoires from 500 to 800 subjects and related those repertoires to cytomegalovirus serostatus. A separate validation cohort of more than 100 different subjects was used in addition to the roughly 620-subject first cohort. To predict cytomegalovirus infection status, the study combined high-throughput TCR immunosequencing, statistical association of individual TCRs with disease status, and machine learning. A later analysis re-analyzed previously published TCR beta repertoires from about 600 donors and added high-resolution HLA genotyping to study TCR occurrence patterns. Rather than using new phenotypic data, the later analysis identified candidate immune exposures from TCR beta sequences and from how often those sequences occurred across donors. To decide whether each TCR beta V gene segment behaved as functional or pseudogenic, an earlier analysis of some 600 of the donors relied on high-throughput TCR beta sequencing. Donor age, sex, ethnicity and CMV serostatus were collected together with the repertoire data. In a later genetic analysis, genome-wide SNP genotypes for about three fifths of the roughly 670 donors were used, and that subset was treated as a discovery cohort. Every repertoire in the discovery cohort had been generated on one and the same sequencing platform. HLA typing covered class I and class II loci at four-digit resolution. The number of typed donors differed by locus: about 629-630 for A, B, C, DRB1 and DQB1; 522 for DQA1; approximately 610 for DPA1; and some 470 for DPB1. Four to six DR-DQ haplotypes were handled as single units for association and clustering, since linkage in the cohort was strong. Among roughly 370 genotyped donors of the cohort, an average of about 240,000 unique TCR beta nucleotide sequences were sequenced per donor, roughly a sixth of them non-productive.

The investigation overall reported the following: In a later analysis, HLA-associated TCR beta chains were found to be more clonally expanded and to have lower generation probabilities than equally common non-associated chains. A few of the identified cytomegalovirus-associated TCR beta chains were confirmed in vitro to be specific for cytomegalovirus antigens. In an earlier analysis of some 500 of the donors, most TCR beta V segments appeared in productive rearrangements about 90% or about 30% of the time, broadly matching IMGT annotations. The sequencing pipeline was judged likely to have produced a cluster of highly shared sequence variants as a technical artifact. Because the 87-base-pair reads could not distinguish some IMGT-functional V segments, including TRBV6-2 and TRBV6-3, those segments were excluded. While some public TCRs were present in many individuals, most TCR sequences turned up only very rarely across donors. In a later analysis, more than 15,000 TCR beta sequences were associated with specific HLA alleles at a false discovery rate of 0.05. A further reported finding was that TCR beta sequences accurately predicted the HLA-A and HLA-B alleles for most subjects in the first cohort. HLA typing was unavailable for some donors at each locus, so association tests used only the typed subset. In a later analysis, several top co-occurrence clusters were reported to appear linked to parvovirus B19, influenza, CMV and Epstein-Barr virus. Over 15 rarely observed V segments, including chromosome 9 orphons, were excluded from the earlier analysis of approximately 600 of the donors because counts were too low. Roughly uniform sequencing depth across donors was assumed in presence/absence analyses, although this assumption may not hold. Correlated functional status among segregating V segments might be attributable to linkage disequilibrium, but an unknown experimental factor could not be ruled out. Strong co-occurrence of HLA alleles, especially DR and DQ, made assigning TCR associations to individual alleles difficult. The authors suggested that the approach could potentially be generalized to other disease states and immunological phenotypes. The classifier was reported to diagnose cytomegalovirus status with high specificity and sensitivity in both the original and validation cohorts. The study listed 150 to 200 TCR beta chains as associated with cytomegalovirus. In a later analysis, TCR association rates were found to vary across HLA loci, with the most associated TCRs seen for DRB1 alleles and the fewest for HLA-C alleles. In a later genetic analysis, a missense DCLRE1C variant was associated with V-gene and J-gene trimming of TCR beta chains, and the association was replicated in an independent cohort. A later genetic analysis reported fewer N-insertions in productive TCRs among donors in an Asian-associated ancestry cluster than the approximately 700-donor mean. According to a later analysis, most CMV-associated TCR beta chains appeared to be HLA-restricted, and the HLA associations seemed to be driven largely by CMV exposure. CMV serostatus was the only immune exposure information available for the cohort. Only TCR beta chains were sequenced in this cohort, and the absence of alpha or paired-chain data limited detectable features.

In total, roughly 670 healthy bone marrow donors made up the cohort. At the time of sampling, all cohort members were nominally healthy, though unrecorded immune exposures were likely present. The donor tested CMV seronegative, placing the donor among the 350 to 400 seronegative members of the cohort. Every donor gave a peripheral blood sample, and the peripheral blood mononuclear cells from that sample were used for TCR beta sequencing. Genomic DNA extraction from the blood cell samples was performed with the Qiagen DNeasy Blood Extraction Kit. CDR1 and CDR2 are read off the germline V gene (reference sequence) as LNHDA and SQIVND. At the junction V is shortened by 6 bases and J by 4 bases; bases outside the gene matches: 10. The CDR3 starts with the cysteine, ends with the phenylalanine, and has 16 residues. CDR3 DNA only is kept here, 48 bases in frame from base 1. The library was built by means of the immunoSEQ multiplex PCR assay. A mixture of 60 forward primers for TCR Vbeta segments and 13 reverse primers for TCR Jbeta segments was used in the multiplex PCR. Amplification of the CDR3 region of rearranged TCR beta genes was performed with a multiplex PCR assay on genomic DNA. The Illumina HiSeq System was used to sequence the amplified TCR beta libraries as 87-base-pair reads. The authors processed their data as follows. A later analysis tallied roughly 76 million unique TCR beta chains across the 640 or so repertoires, and approximately 12 million of those chains were shared by two or more donors. A nearest-neighbor algorithm error-corrected the raw reads and collapsed the reads into unique sequences, merging closely related sequences to remove PCR and sequencing errors. Alignment of CDR3 sequences to IMGT reference sequences was used to assign V, D and J gene segments. For a sequence to be retained, at least a six-nucleotide match to both a V gene segment and a J gene segment was required. A rearrangement was called productive if the CDR3 had no stop codons and remained in frame with V and J, and every other rearrangement was called non-productive. Following IMGT convention, CDR3 was defined as the stretch from the second conserved V-encoded cysteine up to the conserved J-encoded phenylalanine. The earlier analysis of about 590 of the donors excluded sequences that lacked an unambiguous match to a single V gene segment. An earlier analysis of some 610 of the donors called V segments functional above 56.7% productive rearrangements and segregating when the between-donor standard deviation exceeded 5%. A statistical classification framework was built to diagnose cytomegalovirus status from the catalog of TCR beta chain sequences. V and J gene assignment, in a later analysis, came from comparing TCR nucleotide sequences with IMGT/GENE-DB human TR gene sequences. A later analysis assigned CDR3 sequences and most-parsimonious VDJ recombination scenarios with the TCRdist pipeline. A later analysis defined each TCR beta chain by its CDR3 amino acid sequence plus V-gene family, and excluded reads lacking a unique V-gene family. In a later analysis, several hundred highly shared, low-generation-probability nucleotide sequences were removed to address suspected cross-contamination and a sequencing artifact. In a later analysis, a clonal expansion index was calculated for each public chain from normalized within-repertoire ranks of inferred template counts. A later analysis computed generation probabilities with a VDJ recombination model fitted to out-of-frame rearrangements, and checked the results against IGoR. In a later analysis, TCR-TCR, TCR-HLA and TCR-CMV co-occurrence was scored with hypergeometric tests, and a repertoire-size bias correction was applied to TCR pairs. A later analysis estimated false discovery rates by permuting HLA or CMV assignments 20 times. A later analysis grouped co-occurring TCRs with DBSCAN, adding TCRdist sequence similarity when clustering within HLA-allele-positive subsets. Repertoires with fewer than 30,000 or more than 120,000 public chains, plus five repertoires with anomalous nucleotide sharing, were excluded from co-occurrence clustering. The source is immuneACCESS, and TCRdb retained only in-frame sequences with V and J called. Part of the clones is not carried over; for the studies checked, unresolved V genes explain less than half of this, and the remainder is unexplained. That table furnishes V, J and clone size, whereas the DNA furnished D and trimming. A total of some 130,000 clones appear in this sample, 80% to 85% of them only once. Clones ranked in the top ten supply over 1% of the sample.

This clone was recorded only once. Its cognate antigen has yet to be identified. It has no much larger one-base neighbor in the sample; base qualities were not kept. This clonotype was obtained from a boy younger than 18 in good health and CMV-seronegative. Sequences were obtained from PBMCs. The rearrangement combines TRBV19 with TRBJ2-3, with 10 central nucleotides matching TRBD2. The CDR3 has the sequence CASSGLAGESADTQYF. Read as DNA, the sequence is TGTGCCAGTAGCGGTCTAGCGGGAGAATCGGCAGATACGCAGTATTTT.